The T cell receptor (beta chain) under discussion was sequenced for a study of blood T cell repertoires in COVID-19. Study as a whole: Material from acute and convalescent COVID-19 was sourced from the United States, Italy and Spain. The cDNA or gDNA used as material had been derived from T cells, B-cell-depleted T cells, or PBMCs.

J gave up 4 bases and V 0 bases, and 1 base lay outside the gene matches. Germline lookup yields CDR1 SGHRS and CDR2 YFSETQ. The CDR3 consists of 15 residues. In the study's own analysis: Nucleated cell number was recorded as an estimate derived from reference gene primer amplification. Libraries were prepared by immunoSEQ multiplex PCR; TCRdb keeps only in-frame clonotypes and omits some of them. Clone size and V and J calls were adopted from that table, with D and trimming inferred from the DNA. This repertoire shows more than 25,000 clones, around 91% found once; its top ten account for around 1%.

The receptor was isolated from a man between 70 and 80 years old with active or convalescent COVID-19. This chain joins TRBV5-1 and TRBJ1-2, with 12 bases fitting TRBD1. Sequenced input: peripheral blood. The CDR3 spells CASSLAGQGAYGYTF. DNA for the CDR3: TGCGCCAGCAGCTTGGCGGGACAGGGGGCCTATGGCTACACCTTC. The whole variable domain, remainder taken from reference TRBV5-1 and TRBJ1-2, is KAGVTQTPRYLIKTRGQQVTLSCSPISGHRSVSWYQQTPGQGLQFLFEYFSETQRNKGNFPGRFSGRQFSNSRSEMNVSTLELGDSALYLCASSLAGQGAYGYTFGSGTRLTVV.